This TCR beta chain was found in a study of cytomegalovirus exposure and HLA in healthy donors. Notes on the study in general: Near-uniform donor sequencing depth was presumed by presence/absence analyses.

Details on this clone: The antigen remains unidentified.

The ends lost 5 bases at V and 8 bases at J; junction bases unmatched: 7. The germline gives CDR1 SGHAT, CDR2 FQDESV (reference sequence). The CDR3 length is 13 residues. Primers: 60 Vbeta forward and 13 Jbeta reverse. Repertoires were generated with immunoSEQ multiplex PCR, while TCRdb's copy carries only in-frame clones and drops some. The repertoire holds about 110,000 clones, with roughly 70% as singletons. This TCR derives from a man in his forties in good health and CMV-seronegative. Sequenced input: PBMCs. The V gene is TRBV11-1, the J gene TRBJ1-1; 8 nucleotides align to TRBD1. The CDR3 nucleotides are TGTGCCAGCAGCATCCAGGGGGCCGTAGAAGCTTTCTTT. Residues: CASSIQGAVEAFF.